A selection of T cell receptor beta chains follows, all from one sample in a study of T cells after yellow fever vaccination. TCRdb recomputed calls from the 5' RACE reads with MiXCR, one row per CDR3 protein. The sample holds a few hundred thousand distinct CDR3 sequences, around 17% seen once. The specimen was PBMCs, collected 4 to 6 days after the first yellow fever vaccination. These receptors came from a young man who received the YFV17D yellow fever vaccine. Both conserved end residues are part of each CDR3. Clone size is shown for a subset of rows, as once, few, many or a class of expanded clone.

v_gene: TRBV5-1
abundance: NA
CDR3aa: CASSPDRGHGYTF

v_gene: TRBV2
abundance: NA
CDR3aa: CASEWAGQETQYF

v_gene: TRBV28
abundance: few
CDR3aa: CASSPHGGQYNSPLHF

v_gene: TRBV5-1
abundance: NA
CDR3aa: CASSFGGLAGREQYF

v_gene: TRBV7-3
abundance: NA
CDR3aa: CASSLLPLSGAPTDTQYF

v_gene: TRBV29-1
abundance: few
CDR3aa: CSVTEQGRSSPLHF

v_gene: TRBV19
abundance: few
CDR3aa: CAAGPRETQYF

v_gene: TRBV29-1
abundance: NA
CDR3aa: CSVEWGSLNTEAFF

v_gene: TRBV20-1
abundance: NA
CDR3aa: CSASPVGQAKNIQYF

v_gene: TRBV12-3/TRBV12-4
abundance: few
CDR3aa: CASRQTVSTDTQYF

v_gene: TRBV7-2
abundance: many
CDR3aa: CASSPYTGELFF

v_gene: TRBV5-1
abundance: NA
CDR3aa: CASSLVRQGVLSYNEQFF

v_gene: TRBV5-6
abundance: NA
CDR3aa: CASSILRSGGLLKETQYF

v_gene: TRBV4-3
abundance: NA
CDR3aa: CASSQTSGGADEQFF

v_gene: TRBV5-1
abundance: many
CDR3aa: CASSSPQENRIEQFF

v_gene: TRBV28
abundance: many
CDR3aa: CATSGRDSGANVLTF

v_gene: TRBV23-1
abundance: few
CDR3aa: CASSPWTGGRMGGEQFF

v_gene: TRBV12-3/TRBV12-4
abundance: NA
CDR3aa: CASRNPGHNQPQHF

v_gene: TRBV5-1
abundance: few
CDR3aa: CASSMVGAGAGADTQYF

v_gene: TRBV11-2
abundance: few
CDR3aa: CASSLRGDRSYYNSPLHF

v_gene: TRBV5-1
abundance: few
CDR3aa: CASSLGLAGGSHEQFF

v_gene: TRBV6-2/TRBV6-3
abundance: few
CDR3aa: CASSVDRGYGYTF

v_gene: TRBV7-9
abundance: NA
CDR3aa: CASSITGTDLNYGYTF

v_gene: TRBV5-4
abundance: NA
CDR3aa: CASSAPPGQGSYGYTF

v_gene: TRBV20-1
abundance: few
CDR3aa: CSALLGRGLYTGELFF

v_gene: TRBV6-5
abundance: NA
CDR3aa: CASSYVAGGNEQFF

v_gene: TRBV5-1
abundance: NA
CDR3aa: CASSLVSRGRTGANVLTF

v_gene: TRBV6-5
abundance: NA
CDR3aa: CASSYWWSGASTDTQYF

v_gene: TRBV7-8
abundance: few
CDR3aa: CASSVSGGSYNEQFF

v_gene: TRBV5-1
abundance: NA
CDR3aa: CASRGGAASGTDTQYF

v_gene: TRBV12-3/TRBV12-4
abundance: few
CDR3aa: CASSWGKNPTANYGYTF

v_gene: TRBV7-9
abundance: few
CDR3aa: CASSSDGGFGYTF

v_gene: TRBV20-1
abundance: few
CDR3aa: CSAKLTGRETEAFF

v_gene: TRBV20-1
abundance: once
CDR3aa: CSAGDQGHSGANVLTF

v_gene: TRBV6-2/TRBV6-3
abundance: few
CDR3aa: CASSYGTGEQFF